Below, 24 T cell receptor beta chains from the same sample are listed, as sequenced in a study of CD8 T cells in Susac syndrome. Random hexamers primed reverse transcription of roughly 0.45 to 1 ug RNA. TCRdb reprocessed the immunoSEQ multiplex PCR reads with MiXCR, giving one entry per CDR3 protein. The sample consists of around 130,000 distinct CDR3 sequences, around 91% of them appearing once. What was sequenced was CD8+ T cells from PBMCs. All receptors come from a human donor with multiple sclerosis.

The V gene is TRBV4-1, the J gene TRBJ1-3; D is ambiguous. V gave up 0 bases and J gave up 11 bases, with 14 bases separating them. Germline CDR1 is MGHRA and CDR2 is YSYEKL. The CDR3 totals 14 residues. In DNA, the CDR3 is TGCGCCAGCAGCCAAGACACAGCCCTAACACCCATATATTTT. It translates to CASSQDTALTPIYF.

CDR3 DNA: TGTGCCAGTACTACAGGGGGCACTGAAGCTTTCTTT. Protein sequence: CASTTGGTEAFF. This rearrangement joins TRBV19 to TRBJ1-1; 8 nucleotides agree with TRBD1. J gave up 4 bases and V 7 bases, and 2 bases lay outside the gene matches. The germline CDR1 and CDR2 sequences are LNHDA and SQIVND (reference sequence). The CDR3 is 12 amino acids.

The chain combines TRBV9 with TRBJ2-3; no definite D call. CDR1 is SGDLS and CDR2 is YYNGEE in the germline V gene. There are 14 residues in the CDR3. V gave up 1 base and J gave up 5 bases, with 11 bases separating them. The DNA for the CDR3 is TGTGCCAGCAGCGTAACCCCTCAAGAAGATACGCAGTATTTT. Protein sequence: CASSVTPQEDTQYF.

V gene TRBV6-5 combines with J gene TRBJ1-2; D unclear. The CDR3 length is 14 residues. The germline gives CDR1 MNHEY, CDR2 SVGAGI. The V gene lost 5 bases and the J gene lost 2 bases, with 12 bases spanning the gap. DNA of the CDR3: TGTGCCAGCAGTCTGCTCGCGCCAAACTATGGCTACACCTTC. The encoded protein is CASSLLAPNYGYTF.

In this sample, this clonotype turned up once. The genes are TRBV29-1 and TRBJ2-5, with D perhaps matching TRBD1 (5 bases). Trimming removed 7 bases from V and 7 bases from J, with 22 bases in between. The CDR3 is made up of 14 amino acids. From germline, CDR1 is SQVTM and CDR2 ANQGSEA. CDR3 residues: CSAEWADVQGTQYF. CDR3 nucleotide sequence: TGCAGCGCCGAGTGGGCAGACGTTCAGGGGACCCAGTACTTC.

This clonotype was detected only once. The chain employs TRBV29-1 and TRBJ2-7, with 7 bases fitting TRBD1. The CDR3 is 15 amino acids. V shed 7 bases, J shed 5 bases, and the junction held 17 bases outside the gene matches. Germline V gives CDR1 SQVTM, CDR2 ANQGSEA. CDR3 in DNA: TGCAGCGCCTCGCTCGGACAGGCTCTTTTGGACGAGCAGTACTTC. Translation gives CSASLGQALLDEQYF.

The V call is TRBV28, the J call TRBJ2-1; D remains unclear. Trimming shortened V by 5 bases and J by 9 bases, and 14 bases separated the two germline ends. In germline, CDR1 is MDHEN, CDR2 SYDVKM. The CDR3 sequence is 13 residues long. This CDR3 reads CASSPPRVSEQFF. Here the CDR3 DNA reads TGTGCCAGCAGTCCCCCCCGAGTCAGTGAGCAGTTCTTC.

CDR3 coding DNA: TGTGCCACCAGTGATTTCGGCAGGGGGCCTTCGAATGAGCAGTTCTTC. It codes for CATSDFGRGPSNEQFF. This chain uses TRBV24-1 with TRBJ2-1; 8 bases map to TRBD1. J gave up 7 bases and V 1 base, and 8 bases lay outside the gene matches. Germline values: CDR1 KGHDR, CDR2 SFDVKD. This CDR3 contains 16 residues.

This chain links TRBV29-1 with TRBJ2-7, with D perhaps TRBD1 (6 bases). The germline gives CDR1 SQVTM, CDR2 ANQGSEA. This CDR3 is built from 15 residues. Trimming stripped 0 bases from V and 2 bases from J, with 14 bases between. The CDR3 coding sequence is TGCAGCGTTGAAGACAGGGGCCACAAAACCTACGAGCAGTACTTC. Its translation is CSVEDRGHKTYEQYF.

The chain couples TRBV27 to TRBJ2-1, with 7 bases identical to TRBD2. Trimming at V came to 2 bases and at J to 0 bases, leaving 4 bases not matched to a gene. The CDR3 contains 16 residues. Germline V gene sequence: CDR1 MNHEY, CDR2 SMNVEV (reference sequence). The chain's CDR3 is CASSLLAAFSYNEQFF. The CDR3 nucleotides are TGTGCCAGCAGTTTACTAGCGGCCTTCTCCTACAATGAGCAGTTCTTC.

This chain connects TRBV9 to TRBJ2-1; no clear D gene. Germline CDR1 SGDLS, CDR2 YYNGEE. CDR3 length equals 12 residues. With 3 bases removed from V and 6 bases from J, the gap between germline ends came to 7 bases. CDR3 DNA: TGTGCCAGCAGCGCAGACCGCAATGAGCAGTTCTTC. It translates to CASSADRNEQFF.

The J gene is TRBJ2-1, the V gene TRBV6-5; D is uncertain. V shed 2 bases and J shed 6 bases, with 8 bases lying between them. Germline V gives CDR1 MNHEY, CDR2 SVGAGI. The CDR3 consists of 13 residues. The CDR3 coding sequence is TGTGCCAGCAGTTACGATGGTAGCAATGAGCAGTTCTTC. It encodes CASSYDGSNEQFF.

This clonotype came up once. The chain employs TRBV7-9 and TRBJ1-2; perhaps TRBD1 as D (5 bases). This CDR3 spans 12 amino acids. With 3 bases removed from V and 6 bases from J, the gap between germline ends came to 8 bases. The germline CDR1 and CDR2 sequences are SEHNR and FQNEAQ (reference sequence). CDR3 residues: CASSFGADGYTF. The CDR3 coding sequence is TGTGCCAGCAGCTTTGGGGCAGATGGCTACACCTTC. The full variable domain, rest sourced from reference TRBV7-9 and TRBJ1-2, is DTGVSQNPRHKITKRGQNVTFRCDPISEHNRLYWYRQTLGQGPEFLTYFQNEAQLEKSRLLSDRFSAERPKGSFSTLEIQRTEQGDSAMYLCASSFGADGYTFGSGTRLTVV.

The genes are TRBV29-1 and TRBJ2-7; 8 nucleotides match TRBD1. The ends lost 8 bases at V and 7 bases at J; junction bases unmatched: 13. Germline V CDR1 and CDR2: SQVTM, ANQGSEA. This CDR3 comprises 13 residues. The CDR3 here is CSFQSTGAGEQYF. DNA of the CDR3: TGCAGCTTTCAATCGACAGGGGCGGGTGAGCAGTACTTC.

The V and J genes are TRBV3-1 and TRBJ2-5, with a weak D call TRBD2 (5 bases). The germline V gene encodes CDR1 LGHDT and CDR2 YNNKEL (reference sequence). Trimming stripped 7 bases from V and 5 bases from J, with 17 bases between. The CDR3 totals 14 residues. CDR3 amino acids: CASTPEERWETQYF. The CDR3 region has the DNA TGTGCCAGCACACCGGAGGAACGGTGGGAGACCCAGTACTTC.

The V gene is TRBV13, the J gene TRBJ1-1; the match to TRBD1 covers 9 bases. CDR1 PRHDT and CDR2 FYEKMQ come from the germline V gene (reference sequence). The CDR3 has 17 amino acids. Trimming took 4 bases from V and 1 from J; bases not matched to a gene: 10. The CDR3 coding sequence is TGTGCCAGCAGCTCCTCCGGGACAGGGTGGGGGAACACTGAAGCTTTCTTT. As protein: CASSSSGTGWGNTEAFF.

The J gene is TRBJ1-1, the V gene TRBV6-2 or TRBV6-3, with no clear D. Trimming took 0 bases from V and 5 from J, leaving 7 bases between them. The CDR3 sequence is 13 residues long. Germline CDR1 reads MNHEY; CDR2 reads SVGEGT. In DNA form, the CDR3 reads TGTGCCAGCAGTTACTCCCCCCGGACTGAAGCTTTCTTT. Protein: CASSYSPRTEAFF.

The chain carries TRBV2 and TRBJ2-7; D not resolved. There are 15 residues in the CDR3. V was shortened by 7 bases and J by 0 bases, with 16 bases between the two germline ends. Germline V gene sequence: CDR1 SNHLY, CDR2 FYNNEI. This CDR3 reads CASNLAITSSYEQYF. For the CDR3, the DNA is TGTGCCAGCAATCTTGCGATTACCAGCTCCTACGAGCAGTACTTC.

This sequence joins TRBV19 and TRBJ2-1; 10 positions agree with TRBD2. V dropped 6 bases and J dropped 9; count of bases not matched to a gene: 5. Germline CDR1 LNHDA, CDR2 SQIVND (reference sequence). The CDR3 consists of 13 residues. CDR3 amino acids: CASRSGRAPEQFF. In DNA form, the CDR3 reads TGTGCCAGTAGGAGCGGGAGGGCCCCTGAGCAGTTCTTC.

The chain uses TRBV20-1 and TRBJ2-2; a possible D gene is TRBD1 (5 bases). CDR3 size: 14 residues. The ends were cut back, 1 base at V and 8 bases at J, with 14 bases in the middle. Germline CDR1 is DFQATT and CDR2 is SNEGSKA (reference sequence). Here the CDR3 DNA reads TGCAGTGCTAGAGTAGGGGTCGGAGCTGGGGAGCTGTTTTTT. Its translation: CSARVGVGAGELFF.

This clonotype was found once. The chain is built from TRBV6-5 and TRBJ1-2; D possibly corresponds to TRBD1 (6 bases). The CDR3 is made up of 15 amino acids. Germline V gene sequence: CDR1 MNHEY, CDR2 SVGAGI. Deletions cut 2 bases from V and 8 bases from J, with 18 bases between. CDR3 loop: CASSYGQLRTGGYTF. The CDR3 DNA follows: TGTGCCAGCAGTTACGGACAGCTTAGAACGGGGGGCTACACCTTC.

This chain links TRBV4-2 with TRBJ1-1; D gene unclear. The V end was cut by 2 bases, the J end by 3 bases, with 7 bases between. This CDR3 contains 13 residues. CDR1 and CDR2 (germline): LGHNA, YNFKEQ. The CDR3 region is CASSQNRYTEAFF. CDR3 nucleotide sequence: TGTGCCAGCAGCCAAAATAGATACACTGAAGCTTTCTTT.

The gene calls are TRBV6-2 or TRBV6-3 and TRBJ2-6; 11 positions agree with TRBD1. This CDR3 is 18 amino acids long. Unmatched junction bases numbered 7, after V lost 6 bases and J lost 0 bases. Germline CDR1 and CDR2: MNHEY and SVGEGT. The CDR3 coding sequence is TGTGCCAGCAGCCCACTTGGGACAGGGGGCTCTGGGGCCAACGTCCTGACTTTC. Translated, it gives CASSPLGTGGSGANVLTF.

Written as DNA, the CDR3 is TGTGCCAGCAGTGGGCTAGCGGGAGCAGATACGCAGTATTTT. It encodes CASSGLAGADTQYF. The chain is built from TRBV6-4 and TRBJ2-3, with 10 positions matching TRBD2. With 4 bases clipped from V and 4 bases from J, the junction kept 2 bases outside the gene matches. CDR3 length: 14 residues. Germline CDR1 MRHNA, CDR2 SNTAGT.